The sequence of this T cell receptor beta chain was determined in a study of T cell responses to AZD1222 COVID-19 vaccine. General study results and limits: CD4 TCRs covered the whole spike, strongest at regions 160-218 and 743-854.

The data were produced by immunoSEQ multiplex PCR, yet TCRdb's version contains in-frame clones alone and is incomplete. The sample comprises over 150,000 clones, roughly 90% of which are singletons, and 4% to 4.5% rests with the top ten. The germline gives CDR1 MNHEY, CDR2 SVGAGI. The CDR3 length is 14 residues. V lost 0 bases and J 4 bases, leaving 9 bases between the germline ends. A word on this clone: Its target is unknown.

This TCR came from an adult who received the AZD1222 COVID-19 vaccine. The sample in question was peripheral blood, obtained 28 days after the second AZD1222 dose. The J gene is TRBJ2-5, the V gene TRBV6-5; D is unclear. The CDR3 DNA sequence: TGTGCCAGCAGTTACTCGGGCGCCACAGAGACCCAGTACTTC. Its translation is CASSYSGATETQYF.